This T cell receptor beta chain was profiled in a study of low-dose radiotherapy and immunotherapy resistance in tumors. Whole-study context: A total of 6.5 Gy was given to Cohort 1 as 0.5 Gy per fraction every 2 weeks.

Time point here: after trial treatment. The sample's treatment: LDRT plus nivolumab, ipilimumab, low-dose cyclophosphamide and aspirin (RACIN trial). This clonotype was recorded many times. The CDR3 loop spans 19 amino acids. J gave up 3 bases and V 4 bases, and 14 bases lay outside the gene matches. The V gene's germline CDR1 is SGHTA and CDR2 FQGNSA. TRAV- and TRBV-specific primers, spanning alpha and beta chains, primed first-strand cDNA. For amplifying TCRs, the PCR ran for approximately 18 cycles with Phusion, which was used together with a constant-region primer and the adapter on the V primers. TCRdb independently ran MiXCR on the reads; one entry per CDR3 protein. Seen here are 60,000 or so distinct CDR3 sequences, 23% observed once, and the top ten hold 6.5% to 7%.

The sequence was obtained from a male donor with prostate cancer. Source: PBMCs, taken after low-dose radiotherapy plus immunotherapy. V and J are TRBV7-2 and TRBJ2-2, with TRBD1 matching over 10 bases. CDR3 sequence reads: CASSSYRTGGFRDTGELFF. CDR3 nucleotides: TGTGCCAGCAGCTCCTATCGGACAGGGGGTTTCAGGGACACCGGGGAGCTGTTTTTT.